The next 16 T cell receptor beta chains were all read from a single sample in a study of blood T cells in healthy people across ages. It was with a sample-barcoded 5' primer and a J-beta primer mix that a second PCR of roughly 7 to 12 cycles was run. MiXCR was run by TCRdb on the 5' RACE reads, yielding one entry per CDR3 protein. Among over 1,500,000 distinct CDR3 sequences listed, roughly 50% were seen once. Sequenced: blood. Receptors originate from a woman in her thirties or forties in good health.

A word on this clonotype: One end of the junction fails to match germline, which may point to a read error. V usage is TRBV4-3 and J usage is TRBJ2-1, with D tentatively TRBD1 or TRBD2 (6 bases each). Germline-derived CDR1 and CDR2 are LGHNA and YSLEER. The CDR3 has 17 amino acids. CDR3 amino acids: CASSTPRGAPPYNERFF. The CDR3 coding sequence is TGCGCCAGCAGCACCCCTAGGGGGGCCCCGCCCTACAATGAGCGGTTCTTC.

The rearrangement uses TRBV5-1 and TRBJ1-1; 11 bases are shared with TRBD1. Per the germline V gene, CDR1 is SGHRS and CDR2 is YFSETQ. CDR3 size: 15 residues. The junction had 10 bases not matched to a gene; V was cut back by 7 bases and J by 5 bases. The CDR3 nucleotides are TGCGCCAGCGGCTCGGACAGGGGGCTTTTTACTGAAGCTTTCTTT. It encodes CASGSDRGLFTEAFF.

CDR3 loop: CSAAQGYNEQFF. The CDR3 DNA sequence: TGCAGCGCCGCCCAGGGGTACAATGAGCAGTTCTTC. J is TRBJ2-1 and V is TRBV29-1, with D perhaps TRBD1 (6 bases). The germline V gene has CDR1 SQVTM and CDR2 ANQGSEA. The CDR3 covers 12 residues. V lost 7 bases and J 4 bases, leaving 11 bases between the germline ends.

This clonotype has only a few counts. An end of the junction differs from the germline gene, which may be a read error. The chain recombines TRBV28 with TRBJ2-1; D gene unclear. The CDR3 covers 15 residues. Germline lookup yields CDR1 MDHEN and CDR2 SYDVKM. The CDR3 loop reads CASSSVRTLSNEQFF. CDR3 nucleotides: TGTGCCAGTAGTTCGGTCAGGACCCTTTCCAATGAGCAGTTCTTC.

The CDR3 here is CASSLKHRGYTF. DNA of the CDR3: TGTGCCAGCAGTTTAAAGCACCGGGGCTACACCTTC. The J gene is TRBJ1-2, the V gene TRBV28; no clear D gene. Germline V lookup: CDR1 MDHEN, CDR2 SYDVKM. Trimming removed 2 bases at V and 8 bases at J, with 9 bases between. The CDR3 totals 12 residues.

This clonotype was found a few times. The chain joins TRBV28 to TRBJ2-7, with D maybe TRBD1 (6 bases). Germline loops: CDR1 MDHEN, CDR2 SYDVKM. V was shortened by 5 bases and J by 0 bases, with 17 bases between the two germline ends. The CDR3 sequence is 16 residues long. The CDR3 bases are TGTGCCAGCAGTCCCTCGACAGGAGAAAGCTCCTACGAGCAGTACTTC. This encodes CASSPSTGESSYEQYF.

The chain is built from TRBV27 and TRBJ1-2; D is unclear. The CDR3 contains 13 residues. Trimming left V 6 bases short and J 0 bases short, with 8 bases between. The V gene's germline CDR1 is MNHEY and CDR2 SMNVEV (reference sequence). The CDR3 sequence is CASRGKANYGYTF. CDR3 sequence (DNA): TGTGCCAGCAGGGGTAAGGCTAACTATGGCTACACCTTC.

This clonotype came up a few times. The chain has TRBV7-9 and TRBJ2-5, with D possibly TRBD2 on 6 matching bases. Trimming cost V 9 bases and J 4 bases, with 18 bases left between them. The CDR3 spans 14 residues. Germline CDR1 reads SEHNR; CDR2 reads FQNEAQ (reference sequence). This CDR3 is CASSPGVAGETQYF. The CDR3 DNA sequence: TGTGCCAGTAGCCCGGGGGTCGCTGGAGAGACCCAGTACTTC.

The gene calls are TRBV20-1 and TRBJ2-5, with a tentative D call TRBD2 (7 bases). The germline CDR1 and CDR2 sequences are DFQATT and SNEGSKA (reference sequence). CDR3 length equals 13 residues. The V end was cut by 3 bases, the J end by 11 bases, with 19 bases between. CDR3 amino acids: CSARRGPSREQYF. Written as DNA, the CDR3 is TGCAGTGCTAGGCGGGGGCCCTCACGGGAGCAGTACTTC.

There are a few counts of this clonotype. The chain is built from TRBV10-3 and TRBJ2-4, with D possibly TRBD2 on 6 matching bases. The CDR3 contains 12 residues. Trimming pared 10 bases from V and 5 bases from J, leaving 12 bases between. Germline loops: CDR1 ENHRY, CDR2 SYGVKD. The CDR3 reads CATGGVQNIQYF. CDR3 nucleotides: TGTGCCACCGGCGGGGTCCAAAACATTCAGTACTTC.

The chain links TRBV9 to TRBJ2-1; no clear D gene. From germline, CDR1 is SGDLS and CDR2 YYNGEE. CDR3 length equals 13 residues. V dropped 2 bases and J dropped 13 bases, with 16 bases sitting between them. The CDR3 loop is CASSVGNRVTQFF. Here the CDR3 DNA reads TGTGCCAGCAGCGTGGGGAACCGGGTGACCCAGTTCTTC.

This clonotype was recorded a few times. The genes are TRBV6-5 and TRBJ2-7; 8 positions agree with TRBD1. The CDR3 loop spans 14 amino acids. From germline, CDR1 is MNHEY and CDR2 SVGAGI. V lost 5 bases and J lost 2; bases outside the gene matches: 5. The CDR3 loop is CASSPHRGTYEQYF. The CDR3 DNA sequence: TGTGCCAGCAGTCCCCACAGGGGGACCTACGAGCAGTACTTC.

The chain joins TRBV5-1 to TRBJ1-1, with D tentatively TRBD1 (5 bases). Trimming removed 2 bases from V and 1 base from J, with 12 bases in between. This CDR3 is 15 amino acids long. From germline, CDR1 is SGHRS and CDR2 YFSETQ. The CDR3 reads CASSFWGPPNTEAFF. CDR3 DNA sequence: TGCGCCAGCAGCTTTTGGGGACCGCCGAACACTGAAGCTTTCTTT.

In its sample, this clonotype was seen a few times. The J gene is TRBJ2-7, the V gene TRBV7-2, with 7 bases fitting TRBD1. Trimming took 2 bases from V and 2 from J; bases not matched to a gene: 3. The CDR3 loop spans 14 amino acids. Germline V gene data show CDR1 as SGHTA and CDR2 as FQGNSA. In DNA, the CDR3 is TGTGCCAGCAGCTTATACAGGGGCCCCTACGAGCAGTACTTC. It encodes CASSLYRGPYEQYF.

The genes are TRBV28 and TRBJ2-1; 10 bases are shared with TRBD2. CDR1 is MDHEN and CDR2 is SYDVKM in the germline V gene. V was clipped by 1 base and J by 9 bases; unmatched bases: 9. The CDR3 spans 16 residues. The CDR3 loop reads CASSLSASGGLGEQFF. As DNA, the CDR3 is TGTGCCAGCAGTTTATCGGCTAGCGGGGGTCTCGGTGAGCAGTTCTTC.

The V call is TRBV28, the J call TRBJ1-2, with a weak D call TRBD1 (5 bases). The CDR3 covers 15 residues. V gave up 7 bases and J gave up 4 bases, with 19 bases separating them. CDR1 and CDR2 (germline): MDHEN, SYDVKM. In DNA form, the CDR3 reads TGTGCCAGCACTCTCGCCGGGGGTCGGAGCTATGGCTACACCTTC. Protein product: CASTLAGGRSYGYTF.